Given below is one TCR beta chain in context. The antigen it binds to is not known. No per-base quality is available; no much larger clone lies one base away. In total, just over 650 healthy bone marrow donors made up the cohort. Cohort members were all nominally healthy when sampled, although unrecorded immune exposures were likely present. The donor was CMV seropositive and belonged to the group of 250 to 300 seropositive cohort members. Every donor gave a peripheral blood sample, and the peripheral blood mononuclear cells from that sample were used for TCR beta sequencing. The Qiagen DNeasy Blood Extraction Kit was used to extract genomic DNA from the blood cell samples. This specimen comes from a study of cytomegalovirus exposure and HLA in healthy donors (dated by TCRdb to 2016 to 2017). About the study as a whole: An earlier analysis of some 600 of the donors reported 276 Gb of sequence data and 95 million to 130 million unique TCR beta sequences obtained from some 200 million T cells. The later analysis used no new phenotypic data to find candidate immune exposures, relying instead on TCR beta sequences and their occurrence across donors. The T cell repertoires of 666 subjects were profiled by immunosequencing and related to cytomegalovirus serostatus. A later analysis re-examined previously published TCR beta repertoires from roughly 720 donors and added high-resolution HLA genotyping to investigate patterns of TCR occurrence. All discovery cohort repertoires had been generated on a single sequencing platform. Roughly 5 DR-DQ haplotypes were handled as single units for association and clustering, since linkage in the cohort was strong. The number of typed donors differed by locus: about 620-640 for A, B, C, DRB1 and DQB1; 522 for DQA1; about 600 for DPA1; and 450 to 480 for DPB1. Across around 400 genotyped donors of the cohort, an average of about 240,000 unique TCR beta nucleotide sequences per donor were sequenced, and roughly a sixth of those sequences were non-productive. An earlier analysis of 587 of the donors used high-throughput TCR beta sequencing to judge whether each TCR beta V gene segment behaved as functional or pseudogenic. Along with the roughly 670-subject first cohort, a separate validation cohort of around 120 different subjects was used. Donor age, sex, ethnicity and CMV serostatus were compiled together with the repertoire data. Of the 398 genotyped donors, over 70% fell in the genetic ancestry cluster associated with self-reported Caucasian donors. The aim of the study was to test whether cataloging public T cell receptors could identify signatures of past pathogen exposure. A later genetic analysis took genome-wide SNP genotypes for about three fifths of the 666 donors and used that subset as a discovery cohort. HLA typing covered class I and class II loci at four-digit resolution. An early release that covered approximately 600 HLA-typed donors contained 250 to 350 gigabases of sequencing data and tens of millions of unique TCR sequences. The study combined high-throughput TCR immunosequencing, statistical association of individual TCRs with disease status, and machine learning to predict cytomegalovirus infection status.

General study outcomes and caveats: An association between a missense DCLRE1C variant and V-gene and J-gene trimming of TCR beta chains was found in a later genetic analysis and replicated in an independent cohort. The study gave a list of 150 to 200 TCR beta chains associated with cytomegalovirus. The 87-base-pair reads could not distinguish some IMGT-functional V segments, including TRBV6-2 and TRBV6-3, so those segments were excluded. A later analysis found that TCR association rates varied across HLA loci, with DRB1 alleles showing the most associated TCRs and HLA-C alleles the fewest. Immune exposure information for the cohort was limited to CMV serostatus. When HLA alleles, especially DR and DQ, strongly co-occurred, attributing TCR associations to individual alleles was difficult. A cluster of highly shared sequence variants was judged likely to be a technical artifact of the sequencing pipeline. Linkage disequilibrium might explain the correlated functional status among segregating V segments, but an unknown experimental factor could not be ruled out. A further reported finding was that TCR beta sequences accurately predicted the HLA-A and HLA-B alleles for most subjects in the first cohort. Because some donors lacked HLA typing at each locus, the association tests relied only on the typed subset. An earlier analysis of several hundred of the donors showed that most TCR beta V segments appeared in productive rearrangements either about 87% or about 30% of the time, which broadly matched IMGT annotations. The classifier was reported to diagnose cytomegalovirus status with high specificity and sensitivity in both the original and validation cohorts. In a later analysis, several top co-occurrence clusters were reported to appear linked to parvovirus B19, influenza, CMV and Epstein-Barr virus. This cohort had only TCR beta chains sequenced, and the lack of alpha or paired-chain data limited which features could be detected. A later analysis found that most CMV-associated TCR beta chains appeared HLA-restricted, with HLA associations seemingly driven largely by CMV exposure. At a false discovery rate of 0.05, a later analysis linked fewer than 20,000 TCR beta sequences to specific HLA alleles. In vitro tests confirmed that three of the cytomegalovirus-associated TCR beta chains recognize cytomegalovirus antigens. Compared with the approximately 720-donor mean, donors in an Asian-associated ancestry cluster had fewer N-insertions in productive TCRs, according to a later genetic analysis. While some public TCRs were present in many individuals, most TCR sequences turned up only very rarely across donors. The earlier analysis of 587 of the donors excluded around 17 rarely observed V segments, including chromosome 9 orphons, because counts were too low. The presence/absence analyses assumed that sequencing depth was roughly uniform across donors, and that assumption may not be true. The authors suggested that the approach could potentially be extended to other disease states and immunological phenotypes. In a later analysis, HLA-associated TCR beta chains showed more clonal expansion and lower generation probabilities than non-associated chains that were equally common.

Libraries came from the immunoSEQ multiplex PCR assay. For the multiplex PCR, a mixture combining 60 forward primers for TCR Vbeta segments and 13 reverse primers for TCR Jbeta segments was used. A multiplex PCR assay on genomic DNA amplified the CDR3 region of rearranged TCR beta genes. Amplified TCR beta libraries were sequenced as 87-base-pair reads on the Illumina HiSeq System. The paper's processing steps were these. Across the roughly 600 repertoires, a later analysis counted 78 million or so unique TCR beta chains, around 11 million of which were shared by at least two donors. Raw reads were error-corrected and collapsed into unique sequences by a nearest-neighbor algorithm in which closely related sequences were merged to remove PCR and sequencing errors. To assign V, D and J gene segments, CDR3 sequences were aligned to IMGT reference sequences. For a sequence to be retained, a match of at least six nucleotides was required to both a V gene segment and a J gene segment. Rearrangements were called productive when the CDR3 lacked stop codons and stayed in frame with V and J; all others were non-productive. CDR3 was defined according to IMGT convention as the region running from the second conserved V-encoded cysteine to the conserved J-encoded phenylalanine. In an earlier analysis of around 540 of the donors, sequences lacking an unambiguous match to a single V gene segment were excluded. In an earlier analysis of 587 of the donors, V segments were called functional above 56.7% productive rearrangements and were called segregating when the between-donor standard deviation exceeded 5%. A statistical classification framework was developed to diagnose cytomegalovirus status using the catalog of TCR beta chain sequences. V and J gene assignment, in a later analysis, came from comparing TCR nucleotide sequences with IMGT/GENE-DB human TR gene sequences. Using the TCRdist pipeline, a later analysis assigned CDR3 sequences along with most-parsimonious VDJ recombination scenarios. A later analysis defined each TCR beta chain by its CDR3 amino acid sequence plus V-gene family, and excluded reads lacking a unique V-gene family. A later analysis removed nearly 600 highly shared, low-generation-probability nucleotide sequences to deal with suspected cross-contamination and a sequencing artifact. In a later analysis, a clonal expansion index for each public chain was calculated from normalized within-repertoire ranks of inferred template counts. In a later analysis, generation probabilities were computed with a VDJ recombination model fitted to out-of-frame rearrangements, and the resulting probabilities were checked against IGoR. A later analysis scored TCR-TCR, TCR-HLA and TCR-CMV co-occurrence with hypergeometric tests, applying a repertoire-size bias correction to TCR pairs. In a later analysis, false discovery rates were estimated by permuting HLA or CMV assignments 20 times. In a later analysis, co-occurring TCRs were grouped using DBSCAN, with TCRdist sequence similarity added in when clustering inside HLA-allele-positive subsets. Repertoires with fewer than 30,000 or more than 120,000 public chains were left out of co-occurrence clustering, as were about five repertoires with anomalous nucleotide sharing. Sourced from immuneACCESS, this table was stored by TCRdb with only in-frame sequences that have V and J called. A share of the clones is absent; for the studies checked, an unresolved V gene accounts for under half, and the remainder has no known explanation. That table gives V, J and clone size, and the DNA gave D and trimming. This sample holds roughly 250,000 clones; 80% to 90% were observed only once. The top ten hold more than 1.5% of the sample.

The germline ends are 16 bases apart after V is trimmed by 5 bases and J by 4 bases. From a lookup of the germline V gene, CDR1 and CDR2 are MNHNS and SASEGT. Measured from the cysteine to the phenylalanine, the CDR3 is 15 residues long. Left in the record is the CDR3 DNA by itself, 45 bases read in frame from the first base. The rearranged segments are TRBV6-1 and TRBJ2-3; perhaps TRBD1 is the D gene, with 6 bases matching. Sample: PBMCs. The sequence derives from a woman aged 40 to 50 in good health and CMV-seropositive. For the CDR3, the sequence is CASSPWTAAADTQYF. The nucleotides read TGTGCCAGCAGTCCCTGGACAGCTGCGGCAGATACGCAGTATTTT.